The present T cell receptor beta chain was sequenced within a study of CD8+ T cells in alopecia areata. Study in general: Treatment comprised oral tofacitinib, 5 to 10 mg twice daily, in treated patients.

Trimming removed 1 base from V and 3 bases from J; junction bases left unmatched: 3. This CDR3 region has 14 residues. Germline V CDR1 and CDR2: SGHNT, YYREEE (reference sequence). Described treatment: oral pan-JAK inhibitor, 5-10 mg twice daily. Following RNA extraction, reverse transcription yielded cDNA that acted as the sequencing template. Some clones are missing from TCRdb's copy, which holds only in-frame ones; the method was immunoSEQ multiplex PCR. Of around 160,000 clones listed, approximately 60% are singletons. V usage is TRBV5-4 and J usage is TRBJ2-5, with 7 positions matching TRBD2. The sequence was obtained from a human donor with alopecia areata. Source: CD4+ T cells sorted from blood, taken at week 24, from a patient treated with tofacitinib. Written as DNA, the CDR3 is TGTGCCAGCAGCTTGTCTCGGGGGGAAGAGACCCAGTACTTC. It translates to CASSLSRGEETQYF.